This T cell receptor (beta chain) was recovered during a study of blood T cells in healthy people across ages. Extraction of total RNA produced a minimum of 5 micrograms from each sample. Through a sample-barcoded 5' primer and a J-beta primer mix, a second PCR was run for about 6 to 12 cycles. Each cDNA molecule received a tag from a template-switch adaptor that had 12 random nucleotides. TCRdb passed the 5' RACE reads through MiXCR, listing each CDR3 protein once. The data show roughly 900,000 distinct CDR3 sequences, around 28% seen once. The CDR3 covers 13 residues. Trimming shortened V by 8 bases and J by 18 bases, and 23 bases separated the two germline ends. Per the germline V gene, CDR1 is LGHDT and CDR2 is YNNKEL (reference sequence).

The rearrangement joins TRBV3-1 to TRBJ1-6; D remains ambiguous. The specimen sequenced was blood. The TCR was taken from an elderly woman in good health. The CDR3 is CASRPWGGRSPHF. Here the CDR3 DNA reads TGTGCCAGCCGACCTTGGGGAGGGCGATCCCCCCACTTT. The full variable domain, with the rest looked up from reference TRBV3-1 and TRBJ1-6, is DTAVSQTPKYLVTQMGNDKSIKCEQNLGHDTMYWYKQDSKKFLKIMFSYNNKELIINETVPNRFSPKSPDKAHLNLHINSLELGDSAVYFCASRPWGGRSPHFGNGTRLTVT.